This TCR beta chain was captured by sequencing in a study of spatial heterogeneity in lung cancer. Findings and caveats of the study: For expanded intratumoral alpha and beta TCRs, counts tracked tumor mutation counts.

Stated time point: sample taken at primary tumor resection. TCRdb itself ran the 5' RACE reads through MiXCR, one entry per CDR3 protein. The sample includes 9,500 to 10,000 distinct CDR3 sequences, roughly half of them seen just once. Notes on this clonotype: Its antigen is currently unknown. Because the library targeted alpha chains, this beta chain is an off-target read whose size means little.

The junction had 7 bases not matched to a gene; V was cut back by 7 bases and J by 2 bases. The CDR3 extends over 14 amino acids. The germline V gene encodes CDR1 SGHVS and CDR2 FQNEAQ. Here the sequenced sample was lung tumor tissue, taken at surgery. The clonotype was recovered from a female donor with early-stage non-small cell lung cancer. The chain recombines TRBV7-8 with TRBJ2-7; 8 bases line up with TRBD1. CDR3 region: CASTPDRAAYEQYF. CDR3 DNA: TGTGCCAGCACCCCGGACAGGGCCGCCTACGAGCAGTACTTC.